Below, 21 T cell receptor beta chains from the same sample are listed, as sequenced in a study of CD8+CD57+ T cells in acquired aplastic anemia. Genomic DNA served as template for TCR beta VDJ and CDR3 profiling. Each CDR3 protein gets one entry after TCRdb re-called the reads with MiXCR. The sample lists some 180,000 distinct CDR3 sequences; 63% were seen once. The sequenced patients had an expansion of CD8+CD57+ cells seen by flow cytometry. Specimen: sorted CD4+, CD8+, or CD8+CD57+ T cells (not recorded which) from PBMCs. The receptor source for this set is a human donor with aplastic anemia.

The gene calls are TRBV6-5 and TRBJ1-1; D not resolved. Trimming pared 0 bases from V and 0 bases from J, leaving 5 bases between. The V gene's germline CDR1 is MNHEY and CDR2 SVGAGI. The CDR3 consists of 14 residues. Here the CDR3 reads CASSYSGLNTEAFF. The CDR3 nucleotides are TGTGCCAGCAGTTACTCAGGGTTGAACACTGAAGCTTTCTTT.

The chain combines TRBV2 with TRBJ2-5; 9 bases are shared with TRBD1. CDR3 size: 15 residues. Looked up from germline, CDR1 is SNHLY and CDR2 is FYNNEI. With V trimmed by 7 bases and J by 4 bases, 10 bases remained unmatched. CDR3 amino acids: CASTGRDRVGETQYF. For the CDR3, the DNA is TGTGCCAGCACGGGCCGGGACAGGGTAGGAGAGACCCAGTACTTC.

The rearrangement uses TRBV20-1 and TRBJ2-1; 13 bases are a match to TRBD2. This CDR3 spans 15 amino acids. The junction had 5 bases not matched to a gene; V was cut back by 5 bases and J by 4 bases. From germline, CDR1 is DFQATT and CDR2 SNEGSKA (reference sequence). The CDR3, as DNA: TGCAGTGCTCCACGGACTAGCGGGAGTTACAATGAGCAGTTCTTC. Translated, it gives CSAPRTSGSYNEQFF.

This rearrangement joins TRBV9 to TRBJ2-7, with 9 positions matching TRBD1. The J call could be wrong; TRBJ2-5 is a better fit for the DNA end. The CDR3 consists of 17 residues. Germline values: CDR1 SGDLS, CDR2 YYNGEE. CDR3 residues: CASSVVPGQGDQETQYF. CDR3 DNA sequence: TGTGCCAGCAGCGTTGTTCCGGGACAGGGAGACCAAGAGACCCAGTACTTC.

The count of this clonotype is one. This chain joins TRBV20-1 and TRBJ1-1; tentative D call: TRBD1 (6 bases). V was pared by 3 bases and J by 1 base, with 15 bases between. CDR3 length equals 15 residues. From germline, CDR1 is DFQATT and CDR2 SNEGSKA (reference sequence). The chain's CDR3 is CSARVNVGQNTEAFF. As DNA, the CDR3 is TGCAGTGCTAGGGTCAACGTGGGACAGAACACTGAAGCTTTCTTT.

The chain links TRBV20-1 to TRBJ2-2, with D perhaps TRBD1 (5 bases). Germline V gene lookup returns CDR1 DFQATT and CDR2 SNEGSKA (reference sequence). The CDR3 is 11 amino acids. The V end was cut by 5 bases, the J end by 7 bases, with 8 bases between. CDR3 bases: TGCAGTGCTTCAGGGTACGGGGAGCTGTTTTTT. This gives the protein CSASGYGELFF.

V and J are TRBV24-1 and TRBJ1-4; no firm D call. Germline V gene sequence: CDR1 KGHDR, CDR2 SFDVKD. The CDR3 runs to 13 residues. The germline V and J ends were trimmed by 2 bases and 8 bases, with 8 bases remaining between them. In nucleotides, the CDR3 is TGTGCCACCAGTGATTCGGCTACGGAAAAACTGTTTTTT. Protein sequence: CATSDSATEKLFF.

As concerns this clonotype: At one end the junction does not follow the germline gene, possibly because of a read error. V usage is TRBV5-1 and J usage is TRBJ1-1; D is ambiguous. This CDR3 is built from 12 residues. From germline, CDR1 is SGHRS and CDR2 YFSETQ. The CDR3 DNA sequence: TGTGCCAGCAGCATGTGGCAAATCGCGGCTTTCTTT. Translating it yields CASSMWQIAAFF.

This clonotype was recorded once. This sequence may be a read error, since a much larger clone differs from it by one base. The missing conserved phenylalanine or tryptophan at the end of this CDR3 makes a read error likely. The J gene is TRBJ1-5, the V gene TRBV10-2; no firm D call. The CDR3 contains 12 residues. Germline V gene sequence: CDR1 WSHSY, CDR2 SAAADI. CDR3 in DNA: TGCGCCAGCGGTGAGGGAGGTCAGCCCCAGCATTGT. Translation: CASGEGGQPQHC.

This chain links TRBV15 with TRBJ1-1; unclear D gene. In germline, CDR1 is LNHNV, CDR2 YYDKDF (reference sequence). Trimming left V 3 bases short and J 8 bases short, with 10 bases between. The CDR3 spans 12 residues. The CDR3 DNA is TGTGCCACCAGCAGCGTCGGACTAGAAGCTTTCTTT. Translated: CATSSVGLEAFF.

The chain links TRBV15 to TRBJ1-3, with D hard to call. V shed 1 base and J shed 0 bases, with 13 bases lying between them. This CDR3 comprises 17 residues. Germline V gene data show CDR1 as LNHNV and CDR2 as YYDKDF (reference sequence). The CDR3 sequence: CATSRAPGGPSGNTIYF. CDR3 DNA: TGTGCCACCAGCAGAGCCCCTGGTGGACCCTCTGGAAACACCATATATTTT.

The V and J genes are TRBV7-2 and TRBJ2-7, with 9 bases identical to TRBD2. The trim removed 6 bases at V and 0 bases at J, leaving 12 bases unmatched. Germline CDR1 is SGHTA and CDR2 is FQGNSA. The CDR3 totals 17 residues. The CDR3 sequence: CASSPGLSGSGSYEQYF. As DNA, the CDR3 is TGTGCCAGCAGTCCCGGACTTAGCGGGAGTGGCTCCTACGAGCAGTACTTC. Filled out from reference TRBV7-2 and TRBJ2-7, the complete variable domain reads GAGVSQSPSNKVTEKGKDVELRCDPISGHTALYWYRQSLGQGLEFLIYFQGNSAPDKSGLPSDRFSAERTGGSVSTLTIQRTQQEDSAVYLCASSPGLSGSGSYEQYFGPGTRLTVT.

This clonotype was seen once. V usage is TRBV12-3 or TRBV12-4 and J usage is TRBJ1-6; TRBD1 agrees at 9 bases. There are 14 residues in the CDR3. V lost 5 bases and J lost 13; bases outside the gene matches: 9. CDR3 sequence (DNA): TGTGCCAGCAGTCAACGACAGGGGGAACAGCCCCTCCACTTT. Its protein is CASSQRQGEQPLHF.

This clonotype was recorded at least ten times. The J gene is TRBJ2-1, the V gene TRBV5-1; 8 bases align to TRBD2. Losses at the gene ends were 4 bases for V and 7 bases for J; bases not matched to a gene: 10. Per the germline V gene, CDR1 is SGHRS and CDR2 is YFSETQ. The CDR3 covers 15 residues. The CDR3 nucleotides are TGCGCCAGCAGCATAGGACTAGCCCTTGAGAATGAGCAGTTCTTC. Residues: CASSIGLALENEQFF.

This clonotype was counted a single time. A single base separates this from a much larger clone, so it may be a read error. The CDR3 loop reads CASSQTRTSGMWANEQSF. The CDR3 DNA sequence: TGCGCCAGCAGCCAAACTCGGACTAGCGGGATGTGGGCCAATGAGCAGTCCTTC. V gene TRBV4-1 combines with J gene TRBJ2-1, with 12 bases identical to TRBD2. The CDR3 consists of 18 residues. The germline V gene encodes CDR1 MGHRA and CDR2 YSYEKL.

This chain connects TRBV29-1 to TRBJ2-3; D is uncertain. CDR3 length equals 12 residues. Germline CDR1 and CDR2: SQVTM and ANQGSEA. The V gene lost 6 bases and the J gene lost 11 bases, with 18 bases spanning the gap. This CDR3 is CSVIPGNAKQYF. The DNA of the CDR3 is TGCAGCGTGATCCCTGGGAACGCGAAGCAGTATTTT.

This clonotype was detected many times. The genes are TRBV7-9 and TRBJ2-7; D ambiguous. The CDR3 contains 14 residues. V was pared by 5 bases and J by 0 bases, with 11 bases between. CDR1 is SEHNR, CDR2 FQNEAQ, per germline (reference sequence). The CDR3 region has the DNA TGTGCCAGCAGCCCGGAAGGCGTCTCCTACGAGCAGTACTTC. This sequence encodes CASSPEGVSYEQYF. Together with reference TRBV7-9 and TRBJ2-7, the CDR3 gives the full variable domain: DTGVSQNPRHKITKRGQNVTFRCDPISEHNRLYWYRQTLGQGPEFLTYFQNEAQLEKSRLLSDRFSAERPKGSFSTLEIQRTEQGDSAMYLCASSPEGVSYEQYFGPGTRLTVT.

The chain combines TRBV7-6 with TRBJ1-1; weak D call: TRBD1 (6 bases). This CDR3 has 17 residues. In germline, CDR1 is SGHVS, CDR2 FNYEAQ. V gave up 0 bases and J gave up 0 bases, with 14 bases separating them. CDR3 loop: CASSLAETGPMNTEAFF. The CDR3 region has the DNA TGTGCCAGCAGCTTAGCCGAGACAGGTCCTATGAACACTGAAGCTTTCTTT.

The V call is TRBV12-3 or TRBV12-4, the J call TRBJ2-5; no reliable D call. The length of the CDR3 is 15 residues. Trimming took 3 bases from V and 4 from J, leaving 15 bases between them. The CDR3 DNA follows: TGTGCCAGCAGTTTCGGGCAGGCGTGTCCAGAGACCCAGTACTTC. Translation: CASSFGQACPETQYF.

The chain combines TRBV4-1 with TRBJ1-3; D might be TRBD1 (6 bases). V shed 3 bases and J shed 3 bases, with 15 bases lying between them. The CDR3 is 16 amino acids. The germline gives CDR1 MGHRA, CDR2 YSYEKL. The CDR3 sequence is CASSQGSGVGGNTIYF. The CDR3 DNA reads as TGCGCCAGCAGCCAGGGATCAGGGGTTGGTGGAAACACCATATATTTT.

The V and J genes are TRBV29-1 and TRBJ2-7; 10 bases fit TRBD2. The length of the CDR3 is 13 residues. Germline-derived CDR1 and CDR2 are SQVTM and ANQGSEA. V was clipped by 7 bases and J by 3 bases; unmatched bases: 6. CDR3 sequence reads: CSGSSGSYYEQYF. In nucleotides, the CDR3 is TGCAGCGGGTCTAGCGGGAGCTACTACGAGCAGTACTTC.